The 27 T cell receptor beta chains below come from one sample, sequenced in a study of blood T cell repertoires in COVID-19. Produced via immunoSEQ multiplex PCR; TCRdb's table is partial and in-frame only. The sample has about 300,000 clones; nearly 90% are singletons. Sample: peripheral blood. The receptors were gathered from a man younger than 30 with active or convalescent COVID-19.

DNA for the CDR3: TGTGCCAGCTACGGGACAGGAGACCTCTATGGCTACACCTTC. This translates into CASYGTGDLYGYTF. The chain links TRBV25-1 to TRBJ1-2, with TRBD1 matching over 8 bases. The germline gives CDR1 MGHDK, CDR2 SYGVNS. Trimming removed 8 bases from V and 4 bases from J; junction bases left unmatched: 9. This CDR3 comprises 14 residues.

The rearrangement uses TRBV11-2 and TRBJ2-7, with D possibly matching TRBD2 (6 bases). Looked up from germline, CDR1 is SGHAT and CDR2 is FQNNGV. V lost 5 bases, J lost 4 bases, and 15 bases lay in between. This CDR3 is built from 14 residues. The CDR3 DNA is TGTGCCAGCAGCCGCGGGACGGGAGATTACGAGCAGTACTTC. Protein sequence: CASSRGTGDYEQYF.

The chain carries TRBV4-1 and TRBJ2-7, with D tentatively TRBD1 (6 bases). V was clipped by 1 base and J by 5 bases, with 15 bases between them. The CDR3 has 15 amino acids. Looked up from germline, CDR1 is MGHRA and CDR2 is YSYEKL. The CDR3 DNA is TGCGCCAGCAGCCAAGTACAGGGCGGGTTGGACGAGCAGTACTTC. This sequence encodes CASSQVQGGLDEQYF.

The V and J genes are TRBV7-2 and TRBJ2-3, with D perhaps matching TRBD1 (5 bases). V lost 4 bases and J lost 2, with 19 bases in between. The CDR3 sequence is 17 residues long. CDR1 is SGHTA and CDR2 is FQGNSA in the germline V gene. The CDR3 DNA is TGTGCCAGCAGCTCAGGGATCACAGGAATCTACACAGATACGCAGTATTTT. This sequence encodes CASSSGITGIYTDTQYF. The full variable domain, in which reference TRBV7-2 and TRBJ2-3 provide the parts outside the CDR3, is GAGVSQSPSNKVTEKGKDVELRCDPISGHTALYWYRQSLGQGLEFLIYFQGNSAPDKSGLPSDRFSAERTGGSVSTLTIQRTQQEDSAVYLCASSSGITGIYTDTQYFGPGTRLTVL.

As regards this clone: Possible read error: a much larger clone is one base away. J is TRBJ2-1 and V is TRBV7-6; 13 bases match TRBD2. Looked up from germline, CDR1 is SGHVS and CDR2 is FNYEAQ. The CDR3 spans 15 residues. The V and J ends lost 3 bases and 4 bases, in that order; junction bases with no gene match: 0. CDR3 residues: CASSLGLAGYNEQFF. The DNA for the CDR3 is TGTGCCAGCAGCTTGGGACTAGCGGGATACAATGAGCAGTTCTTC.

The chain has TRBV11-2 and TRBJ2-7; 12 bases line up with TRBD1. The CDR3 loop spans 14 amino acids. Losses at the gene ends were 5 bases for V and 7 bases for J; bases not matched to a gene: 6. In germline, CDR1 is SGHAT, CDR2 FQNNGV. CDR3 nucleotide sequence: TGTGCCAGCAGCCAGGGACAGGGGGCGATGGAGCAGTACTTC. It yields the protein CASSQGQGAMEQYF. Using reference TRBV11-2 and TRBJ2-7 for the parts outside the CDR3, the full variable domain is EAGVAQSPRYKIIEKRQSVAFWCNPISGHATLYWYQQILGQGPKLLIQFQNNGVVDDSQLPKDRFSAERLKGVDSTLKIQPAKLEDSAVYLCASSQGQGAMEQYFGPGTRLTVT.

J is TRBJ2-3 and V is TRBV11-2, with 9 nucleotides matching TRBD2. This CDR3 is 16 amino acids long. Looked up from germline, CDR1 is SGHAT and CDR2 is FQNNGV. With 5 bases clipped from V and 3 bases from J, the junction kept 9 bases outside the gene matches. The CDR3: CASSHGSGGPTDTQYF. As DNA, the CDR3 is TGTGCCAGCAGCCATGGAAGCGGGGGGCCGACAGATACGCAGTATTTT.

This chain links TRBV6-2 or TRBV6-3 with TRBJ1-1; no definite D call. CDR3 length equals 13 residues. Trimming took off 0 bases at V and 8 bases at J, with 10 bases between the two ends. Per the germline V gene, CDR1 is MNHEY and CDR2 is SVGEGT. CDR3 sequence reads: CASSYSSDTEAFF. The CDR3 DNA reads as TGTGCCAGCAGTTACTCGTCAGATACAGAAGCTTTCTTT.

This chain connects TRBV19 to TRBJ2-3, with TRBD1 as a possible D gene (6 bases). The CDR3 is 15 amino acids. Trimming removed 4 bases at V and 3 bases at J, with 14 bases between. Germline V gives CDR1 LNHDA, CDR2 SQIVND (reference sequence). The CDR3 nucleotides are TGTGCCAGTAGTACAACAGGGTCTCGAACAGATACGCAGTATTTT. Translating it yields CASSTTGSRTDTQYF.

J is TRBJ1-1 and V is TRBV19, with 8 bases fitting TRBD1. This CDR3 is built from 15 residues. Germline-derived CDR1 and CDR2 are LNHDA and SQIVND (reference sequence). With V trimmed by 6 bases and J by 1 base, 7 bases remained unmatched. The CDR3 here is CASSPKTGENTEAFF. CDR3 coding DNA: TGTGCCAGTAGCCCTAAGACAGGGGAGAACACTGAAGCTTTCTTT. Together with reference TRBV19 and TRBJ1-1, the CDR3 gives the full variable domain: DGGITQSPKYLFRKEGQNVTLSCEQNLNHDAMYWYRQDPGQGLRLIYYSQIVNDFQKGDIAEGYSVSREKKESFPLTVTSAQKNPTAFYLCASSPKTGENTEAFFGQGTRLTVV.

The gene calls are TRBV28 and TRBJ1-5; 8 nucleotides match TRBD1. CDR1 MDHEN and CDR2 SYDVKM come from the germline V gene. V was pared by 5 bases and J by 2 bases, with 8 bases of the junction left unmatched. The CDR3 contains 16 residues. In nucleotides, the CDR3 is TGTGCCAGCAGTCAGGGCAGGGGGCGAGGCAATCAGCCCCAGCATTTT. Amino acids: CASSQGRGRGNQPQHF.

The chain couples TRBV27 to TRBJ2-7; D possibly corresponds to TRBD1 (5 bases). This CDR3 is built from 13 residues. Trimming shortened V by 3 bases and J by 6 bases, and 12 bases separated the two germline ends. Germline V lookup: CDR1 MNHEY, CDR2 SMNVEV (reference sequence). CDR3 protein: CASSLFPGLEQYF. CDR3 coding DNA: TGTGCCAGCAGTTTGTTTCCAGGGCTCGAGCAGTACTTC.

The J gene is TRBJ2-1, the V gene TRBV6-2 or TRBV6-3, with a possible D match to TRBD2 (7 bases). The ends were cut back, 4 bases at V and 0 bases at J, with 22 bases in the middle. The V gene's germline CDR1 is MNHEY and CDR2 SVGEGT. The CDR3 runs 19 residues. The CDR3 bases are TGTGCCAGCAGTTCCTACAACTTCCGGGGGGCCCGCTCCTACAATGAGCAGTTCTTC. Encoded protein: CASSSYNFRGARSYNEQFF.

The genes are TRBV10-3 and TRBJ2-5; possibly TRBD1 for D (6 bases). Trimming left V 10 bases short and J 4 bases short, with 19 bases between. This CDR3 comprises 14 residues. Germline V lookup: CDR1 ENHRY, CDR2 SYGVKD. Here the CDR3 reads CATNRDRVGETQYF. As DNA, the CDR3 is TGTGCCACCAACAGGGACCGTGTGGGAGAGACCCAGTACTTC.

The rearrangement links TRBV5-4 to TRBJ2-3; TRBD2 agrees at 11 bases. The CDR3 has 16 residues. V shed 3 bases and J 2 bases; nucleotides not matched to a gene: 5. Looked up from germline, CDR1 is SGHNT and CDR2 is YYREEE (reference sequence). CDR3 sequence reads: CASSSSGGSFTDTQYF. CDR3 DNA sequence: TGTGCCAGCAGCTCTAGCGGGGGGTCCTTCACAGATACGCAGTATTTT.

J is TRBJ2-5 and V is TRBV2; 7 bases fit TRBD2. Germline CDR1 and CDR2: SNHLY and FYNNEI. The J segment lost 5 bases and the V segment lost 7 bases, leaving 10 bases of the junction unmatched. This CDR3 has 14 amino acids. The CDR3 region is CASMYSGYGETQYF. CDR3 sequence (DNA): TGTGCCAGCATGTATAGCGGGTACGGGGAGACCCAGTACTTC.

The V gene is TRBV11-3, the J gene TRBJ2-1; a weak D match, TRBD2 (6 bases). The germline CDR1 and CDR2 sequences are SGHNT and YENEEA. Trimming pared 6 bases from V and 7 bases from J, leaving 16 bases between. CDR3 size: 14 residues. The CDR3 loop reads CASRVLEGCNEQFF. For the CDR3, the DNA is TGTGCCAGCAGAGTTCTGGAGGGGTGTAATGAGCAGTTCTTC.

This chain links TRBV7-6 with TRBJ1-3; a possible D gene is TRBD1 (5 bases). V lost 1 base to trimming and J lost 2 bases, with 6 bases between them. The CDR3 has 14 amino acids. The germline V gene has CDR1 SGHVS and CDR2 FNYEAQ. This chain's CDR3 is CASSLGGAGNTIYF. CDR3 DNA: TGTGCCAGCAGCTTAGGGGGGGCTGGAAACACCATATATTTT.

V is TRBV14 and J is TRBJ2-7, with 10 positions matching TRBD2. Looked up from germline, CDR1 is SGHDN and CDR2 is FVKESK. The junction had 5 bases not matched to a gene; V was cut back by 3 bases and J by 0 bases. The CDR3 length is 16 residues. The CDR3 region has the DNA TGTGCCAGCAGCCAGAAGCGGGGGGGCCGCTCCTACGAGCAGTACTTC. Translated: CASSQKRGGRSYEQYF.

Comment on this clone: Other DNA sequences in this sample translate to the same CDR3. The chain joins TRBV5-1 to TRBJ1-1; D perhaps matches TRBD1 (5 bases). Trimming stripped 4 bases from V and 5 bases from J, with 15 bases between. CDR3 size: 14 residues. Germline assignment: CDR1 SGHRS and CDR2 YFSETQ. Written as DNA, the CDR3 is TGCGCCAGCAGCATACAGGACCGTGGGACTGAAGCTTTCTTT. Translating gives CASSIQDRGTEAFF. The full variable domain, in which reference TRBV5-1 and TRBJ1-1 provide the parts outside the CDR3, is KAGVTQTPRYLIKTRGQQVTLSCSPISGHRSVSWYQQTPGQGLQFLFEYFSETQRNKGNFPGRFSGRQFSNSRSEMNVSTLELGDSALYLCASSIQDRGTEAFFGQGTRLTVV.

The chain uses TRBV9 and TRBJ2-5; possible D gene TRBD1, 5 bases. The length of the CDR3 is 15 residues. Germline V lookup: CDR1 SGDLS, CDR2 YYNGEE. Trimming removed 0 bases from V and 4 bases from J, with 13 bases in between. The CDR3 nucleotides read TGTGCCAGCAGCGTAGATGGGGCAGGGCCAGAGACCCAGTACTTC. Amino acids: CASSVDGAGPETQYF.

The chain recombines TRBV5-1 with TRBJ2-7; 9 positions agree with TRBD1. This CDR3 has 16 residues. The V segment lost 3 bases and the J segment 5 bases; nucleotides outside the gene matches: 12. CDR1 SGHRS and CDR2 YFSETQ come from the germline V gene. The CDR3 reads CASSSHPGQGRNEQYF. The CDR3, as DNA: TGCGCCAGCAGCTCACACCCCGGACAGGGGAGGAACGAGCAGTACTTC.

The chain uses TRBV7-8 and TRBJ1-6; D is unresolved. Trimming cost V 4 bases and J 1 base, with 14 bases left between them. CDR3 length: 17 amino acids. In germline, CDR1 is SGHVS, CDR2 FQNEAQ. The CDR3 nucleotides are TGTGCCAGCAGCTCCAGCCGCCGGGGTTCCTATAATTCACCCCTCCACTTT. It translates to CASSSSRRGSYNSPLHF.

The rearrangement uses TRBV4-3 and TRBJ1-5; TRBD1 matches at 7 bases. V lost 0 bases to trimming and J lost 7 bases; unmatched junction nucleotides: 12. The CDR3 is 17 amino acids. Germline lookup yields CDR1 LGHNA and CDR2 YSLEER. Here the CDR3 reads CASSQDLSDRVNQPQHF. The CDR3 bases are TGCGCCAGCAGCCAAGATTTAAGCGACAGGGTCAACCAGCCCCAGCATTTT.

V usage is TRBV19 and J usage is TRBJ1-1; D uncertain. Trimming removed 5 bases at V and 1 base at J, with 8 bases between. CDR1 and CDR2 from the germline V gene are LNHDA and SQIVND (reference sequence). CDR3 length: 13 amino acids. CDR3 protein: CASSLAGNTEAFF. CDR3 DNA: TGTGCCAGTAGTTTGGCGGGGAACACTGAAGCTTTCTTT.

The J gene is TRBJ1-5, the V gene TRBV6-1, with D possibly TRBD1 on 5 matching bases. This CDR3 spans 15 amino acids. V lost 2 bases and J lost 4, with 12 bases in between. The V gene's germline CDR1 is MNHNS and CDR2 SASEGT. For the CDR3, the DNA is TGTGCCAGCAGTGAATCCGACAGATCAAATCAGCCCCAGCATTTT. It yields the protein CASSESDRSNQPQHF.

This chain uses TRBV3-1 (or the pseudogene TRBV3-2) with TRBJ2-3; 7 bases fit TRBD1. CDR1 and CDR2 (germline): LGHDT, YNNKEL (reference sequence). The CDR3 is 14 amino acids. V shed 5 bases and J 1 base; nucleotides not matched to a gene: 3. The CDR3 spells CASSLGTGTDTQYF. The DNA for the CDR3 is TGTGCCAGCAGCTTAGGGACAGGCACAGATACGCAGTATTTT.